This TCR beta chain was sequenced for a study of blood T cell repertoires in COVID-19. Overall study: The United States, Italy and Spain supplied acute and convalescent COVID-19 samples. Sample material is recorded as cDNA or gDNA derived from T cells, B-cell-depleted T cells, or PBMCs.

Trimming took 2 bases from V and 4 from J, leaving 11 bases between them. Germline-derived CDR1 and CDR2 are LNHDA and SQIVND (reference sequence). CDR3 length: 14 amino acids. Methods used by the authors: Amplification of reference gene primers provided the estimated nucleated cell counts. Repertoires were generated with immunoSEQ multiplex PCR, while TCRdb's copy carries only in-frame clones and drops some. V, J and clone size are those of that table, while D and trimming were read from the DNA. The sample has more than 200,000 clones, more than 65% seen once. The receptor was derived from an elderly woman with acute or convalescent COVID-19. Sequencing was carried out using peripheral blood. V usage is TRBV19 and J usage is TRBJ2-5; D perhaps matches TRBD1 (6 bases). The CDR3 DNA reads TGTGCCAGTAGTATAACGCAGGGGCCAGAGACCCAGTACTTC. It codes for CASSITQGPETQYF.